Listed below are T cell receptor beta chains from one sample, sequenced in a study of graft-versus-host responses after intestinal transplantation. Their antigens remain unidentified. Assay: immunoSEQ multiplex PCR; the TCRdb copy retains only in-frame clones and omits some. This table holds approximately 90,000 clones, less than 95% found once. The source material was unstimulated CD8+ T cells sorted from spleen or lymph node cells, sampled before transplant. These receptors were collected from a human donor who was the organ donor for an intestinal transplant. CDR3s include the opening cysteine and the closing phenylalanine or tryptophan. A D gene is named only where the DNA matches it firmly. Clone size appears in some rows only: once, few, many, or a class for an expanded clone.

D: TRBD2
size: .
J: TRBJ2-5
V: TRBV11-2
DNA: TGTGCCAGCAGCTTAGACCCGGGACTAGCGGGGTTAGAGACCCAGTACTTC
CDR3: CASSLDPGLAGLETQYF

D: .
size: large
J: TRBJ2-1
V: TRBV10-2
DNA: TGCGCCAGCAGTCTCGGGAGTGAGCAGTTCTTC
CDR3: CASSLGSEQFF

D: .
size: .
J: TRBJ2-2
V: TRBV19
DNA: TGTGCCAGTAGTGCCAATATAGGCCCGGTAAACGGGGAGCTGTTTTTT
CDR3: CASSANIGPVNGELFF

D: .
size: .
J: TRBJ1-1
V: TRBV29-1
DNA: TGCAGCGTTGAAGAGGGGGTCCCTGAAGCTTTCTTT
CDR3: CSVEEGVPEAFF

D: TRBD1
size: .
J: TRBJ1-2
V: TRBV2
DNA: TGTGCCAGCAGTGAAGCCTGGCAGGGGGCGAACTATGGCTACACCTTC
CDR3: CASSEAWQGANYGYTF

D: .
size: .
J: TRBJ1-5
V: TRBV21-1
DNA: TGTGCCAGCAGCAAAGGGAGCGCTCAGCCCCAGCATTTT
CDR3: CASSKGSAQPQHF

D: TRBD1
size: once
J: TRBJ1-2
V: TRBV27
DNA: TGTGCCAGCAGTTTCGGGACAGGGGACTATGGCTACACCTTC
CDR3: CASSFGTGDYGYTF

D: TRBD1
size: .
J: TRBJ1-2
V: TRBV5-4
DNA: TGTGCCAGCAGCTTGGTTGACAGGGGATTCAATGGCTACACCTTC
CDR3: CASSLVDRGFNGYTF

D: .
size: once
J: TRBJ1-1
V: TRBV5-5
DNA: TGTGCCAGCAGCCCGCAAGGCACTGAAGCTTTCTTT
CDR3: CASSPQGTEAFF

D: TRBD2
size: .
J: TRBJ2-7
V: TRBV13
DNA: TGTGCCAGCAGCCCTATAGCGGGAGGATACGAGCAGTACTTC
CDR3: CASSPIAGGYEQYF

D: .
size: .
J: TRBJ2-7
V: TRBV2
DNA: TGTGCCAGCAGTCAACAGTTAAACTACGAGCAGTACTTC
CDR3: CASSQQLNYEQYF

D: TRBD1
size: .
J: TRBJ1-2
V: TRBV7-9
DNA: TGTGCCAGCAGCTCTCCGGGACAGGGATTTCAGAAGGATGGCTACACCTTC
CDR3: CASSSPGQGFQKDGYTF

D: TRBD1
size: .
J: TRBJ1-1
V: TRBV6-1
DNA: TGTGCCAGCAGAACGGACAGGTGGTTAACTGAAGCTTTCTTT
CDR3: CASRTDRWLTEAFF

D: TRBD2
size: .
J: TRBJ2-1
V: TRBV25-1
DNA: TGTGCCAGCAGTTCAGGACTAGCGGGATCCTACAATGAGCAGTTCTTC
CDR3: CASSSGLAGSYNEQFF

D: TRBD2
size: .
J: TRBJ2-1
V: TRBV27
DNA: TGTGCCAGCAGATTAGCGGGAGACTACAATGAGCAGTTCTTC
CDR3: CASRLAGDYNEQFF

D: .
size: once
J: TRBJ2-2
V: TRBV10-1
DNA: TGCGCCAGCAGTCCTTTTTTGACCGGGGAGCTGTTTTTT
CDR3: CASSPFLTGELFF

D: .
size: .
J: TRBJ1-3
V: TRBV28
DNA: TGTGCCAGCAGTTTAAGGCTCGACAGCTCTTATGGAAACACCATATATTTT
CDR3: CASSLRLDSSYGNTIYF

D: TRBD1
size: few
J: TRBJ2-3
V: TRBV5-6
DNA: TGTGCCAGCAGCCTAAAGGGACAGGGGCGAAACACAGATACGCAGTATTTT
CDR3: CASSLKGQGRNTDTQYF

D: .
size: .
J: TRBJ1-4
V: TRBV7-8
DNA: TGTGCCAGCAGCTTAAGGTTTATGGGCAATGAAAAACTGTTTTTT
CDR3: CASSLRFMGNEKLFF

D: .
size: once
J: TRBJ1-1
V: TRBV7-6
DNA: TGTGCCAGCAGCTTAGAGGGCCCCGGATCATTTATGAACACTGAAGCTTTCTTT
CDR3: CASSLEGPGSFMNTEAFF

D: .
size: .
J: TRBJ2-7
V: TRBV5-4
DNA: TGTGCCAGCAGCCCCCACATGGGGTCCTACGAGCAGTACTTC
CDR3: CASSPHMGSYEQYF

D: TRBD2
size: .
J: TRBJ2-3
V: TRBV4-2
DNA: TGTGCCAGCAGCTTCGGGACTAGCGGGGGGGGGATATTCACAGATACGCAGTATTTT
CDR3: CASSFGTSGGGIFTDTQYF

D: .
size: once
J: TRBJ1-1
V: TRBV11-2
DNA: TGTGCCAGCAGCTTAGCGTGGTGGCACCGAGACACTGAAGCTTTCTTT
CDR3: CASSLAWWHRDTEAFF

D: .
size: .
J: TRBJ2-3
V: TRBV9
DNA: TGTGCCAGCAGCGGCCAGGACAGTGGGGCTTACACAGATACGCAGTATTTT
CDR3: CASSGQDSGAYTDTQYF

D: .
size: once
J: TRBJ1-2
V: TRBV4-2
DNA: TGTGCCAGCAGCTTCCGGACAGTCTCCCTCGATGGCTACACCTTC
CDR3: CASSFRTVSLDGYTF

D: .
size: .
J: TRBJ2-6
V: TRBV19
DNA: TGTGCCAGTAGTATCGGCACGGCTGGGGCCAACGTCCTGACTTTC
CDR3: CASSIGTAGANVLTF

D: .
size: .
J: TRBJ2-6
V: TRBV5-6
DNA: TGTGCCAGCAGCTTAGGACCGAGCTCTGGGGCCAACGTCCTGACTTTC
CDR3: CASSLGPSSGANVLTF

D: .
size: few
J: TRBJ1-2
V: TRBV6-6
DNA: TGTGCCAGCAGTAGTCGACAGGAGTTTGGCTACACCTTC
CDR3: CASSSRQEFGYTF

D: .
size: .
J: TRBJ1-1
V: TRBV6-1
DNA: TGTGCCAGCAGTGAACCGCGGGGATTGAACACTGAAGCTTTCTTT
CDR3: CASSEPRGLNTEAFF

D: TRBD2
size: once
J: TRBJ2-5
V: TRBV4-1
DNA: TGCGCCAGCAGCCAAGGCGGGACTAGCGGGGGAAAAGAGACCCAGTACTTC
CDR3: CASSQGGTSGGKETQYF

D: TRBD1
size: .
J: TRBJ1-3
V: TRBV6-9
DNA: TGTGCCAGCAGTGTCCGGGACAGAAATCGACCTGGAAACACCATATATTTT
CDR3: CASSVRDRNRPGNTIYF

D: .
size: once
J: TRBJ2-2
V: TRBV11-2
DNA: TGTGCCAGCAGCTTTCCTGACAGGAACACCGGGGAGCTGTTTTTT
CDR3: CASSFPDRNTGELFF

D: .
size: .
J: TRBJ1-6
V: TRBV11-2
DNA: TGTGCCAGCAGCTTACGGGCCTATAATTCACCCCTCCACTTT
CDR3: CASSLRAYNSPLHF

D: .
size: .
J: TRBJ2-5
V: TRBV4-1
DNA: TGCGCCAGCAGCCAAGTCACGCAGACCCAAGAGACCCAGTACTTC
CDR3: CASSQVTQTQETQYF

D: .
size: .
J: TRBJ1-2
V: TRBV19
DNA: TGTGCCAGTAGTACAGGGGCCGGCTACACCTTC
CDR3: CASSTGAGYTF

D: TRBD1
size: .
J: TRBJ1-6
V: TRBV4-2
DNA: TGTGCCAGCAGCCAAGATTCCGGGACAGGTTATTCACCCCTCCACTTT
CDR3: CASSQDSGTGYSPLHF

D: .
size: .
J: TRBJ2-7
V: TRBV7-8
DNA: TGTGCCAGCAGCTTAGGGGGGACCTACGAGCAGTACTTC
CDR3: CASSLGGTYEQYF

D: .
size: .
J: TRBJ1-1
V: TRBV10-2
DNA: TGCGCCAGCAGTGAGTCGTACGACACTGAAGCTTTCTTT
CDR3: CASSESYDTEAFF

D: TRBD1
size: .
J: TRBJ1-4
V: TRBV30
DNA: TGTGCCTGGAGTGTACTGGGACAGGGGCATGAAAAACTGTTTTTT
CDR3: CAWSVLGQGHEKLFF

D: .
size: .
J: TRBJ1-5
V: TRBV11-2
DNA: TGTGCCAGCAGCTTAGGGCAGGGATCAAATCAGCCCCAGCATTTT
CDR3: CASSLGQGSNQPQHF